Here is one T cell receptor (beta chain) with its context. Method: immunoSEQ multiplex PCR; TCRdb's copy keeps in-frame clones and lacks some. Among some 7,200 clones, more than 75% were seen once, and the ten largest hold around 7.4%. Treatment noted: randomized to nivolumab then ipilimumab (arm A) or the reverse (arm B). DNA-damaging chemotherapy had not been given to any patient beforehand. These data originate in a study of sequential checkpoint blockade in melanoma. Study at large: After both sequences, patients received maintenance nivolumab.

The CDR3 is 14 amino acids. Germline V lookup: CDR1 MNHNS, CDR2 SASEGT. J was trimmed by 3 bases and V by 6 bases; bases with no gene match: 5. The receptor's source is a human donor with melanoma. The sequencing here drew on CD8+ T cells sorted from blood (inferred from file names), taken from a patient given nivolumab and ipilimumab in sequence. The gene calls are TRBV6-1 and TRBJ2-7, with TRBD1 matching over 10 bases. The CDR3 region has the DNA TGTGCCAGCAGCCCGGGACAGGGGAGCTACGAGCAGTACTTC. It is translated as CASSPGQGSYEQYF.